The source of this TCR beta chain is a study of beta chain features in type 1 diabetes. Overall study results and limits: A closer apparent resemblance between naive, central memory and Treg TCRB repertoires was seen in patients than in healthy donors. Type 1 diabetes patients showed fewer insertions and more deletions at VDJ junctions. Moderate but significant shortening of TCRB CDR3s was recorded in all four CD4+ subsets from Type 1 diabetes patients.

Expressed TCRB transcripts got sequenced, as all isolated RNA was reverse transcribed. Method: immunoSEQ multiplex PCR; TCRdb's copy keeps in-frame clones and lacks some. Here the sample spans 300,000 to 350,000 clones, approximately 8.2% being singletons. This clone was detected ten times or more. Its antigen is currently unknown. Purities in excess of 95% were seen in all sorted populations. The sample was central memory CD4+ T cells from blood. The clonotype comes from a woman younger than 35 in good health.

This CDR3 reads CASSLSGSLGTQYF. CDR3 coding DNA: TGTGCCAGCAGTTTGAGCGGGAGCCTGGGGACCCAGTACTTC. The genes are TRBV28 and TRBJ2-5; 8 bases line up with TRBD2. Germline CDR1 reads MDHEN; CDR2 reads SYDVKM. The CDR3 is made up of 14 amino acids. V shed 3 bases and J 7 bases; nucleotides not matched to a gene: 7.